The clone carrying this T cell receptor beta chain was seen a few times. Its specificity is unknown. TCRdb called the RT-PCR reads again in MiXCR, with one record for every CDR3 protein. The sample gives hundreds of thousands of distinct CDR3 sequences, about 25% of which show up once; 1.9% is in the top ten. The data originate from a study of response to subunit inactivated influenza vaccine. Germline-derived CDR1 and CDR2 are SGHTA and FQGNSA. The CDR3 runs 14 residues. Deletions cut 1 base from V and 7 bases from J, with 13 bases between. Findings and limits, study-wide: Authors proposed each seasonal influenza vaccination draws in few new T cells.

The sequencing here drew on CD4+ T cells sorted from PBMCs, taken 5 to 6 days after vaccination. This clonotype was sampled from a man over 45 who received an inactivated influenza vaccine. This rearrangement joins TRBV7-2 to TRBJ2-5; D possibly corresponds to TRBD2 (5 bases). Here the CDR3 DNA reads TGTGCCAGCAGCTTAGGTTCGGGGTACGGGACCCAGTACTTC. It codes for CASSLGSGYGTQYF.